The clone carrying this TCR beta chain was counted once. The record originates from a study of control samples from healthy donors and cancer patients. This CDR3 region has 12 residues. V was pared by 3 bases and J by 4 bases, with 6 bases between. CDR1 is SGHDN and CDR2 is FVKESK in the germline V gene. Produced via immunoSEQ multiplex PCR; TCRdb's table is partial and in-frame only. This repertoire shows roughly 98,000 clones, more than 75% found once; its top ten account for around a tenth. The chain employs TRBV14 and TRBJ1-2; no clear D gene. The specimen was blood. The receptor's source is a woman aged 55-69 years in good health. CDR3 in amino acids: CASSQAGYGYTF. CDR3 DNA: TGTGCCAGCAGCCAGGCGGGCTATGGCTACACCTTC.